This T cell receptor beta chain was recorded in a study of CD8 T cells in Susac syndrome. CDR1 and CDR2 from the germline V gene are SEHNR and FQNEAQ (reference sequence). The junction had 13 bases not matched to a gene; V was cut back by 5 bases and J by 2 bases. The CDR3 totals 18 residues. RNA amounts of roughly 0.5 to 1 ug underwent reverse transcription with random hexamers. TCRdb fed the immunoSEQ multiplex PCR reads into MiXCR, producing one record per CDR3 protein. Seen here are tens of thousands of distinct CDR3 sequences, 93% observed once, and the top ten hold 0.55% to 0.7%. About this clonotype: Its antigen remains unidentified.

Study-wide findings and caveats: Susac-specific public clones were found in both the total CD8+ and the CD8+ TEMRA repertoires, with some 15 in the former and 4 to 6 in the latter.

V is TRBV7-9 and J is TRBJ2-3; 10 bases match TRBD1. The clonotype comes from a human donor with Susac syndrome. Sequenced sample: CD8+ T cells from PBMCs. The CDR3 reads CASSRQGQGPRTTDTQYF. The CDR3 region has the DNA TGTGCCAGCAGCCGCCAGGGACAGGGGCCAAGAACCACAGATACGCAGTATTTT. Full variable domain (missing parts from reference TRBV7-9 and TRBJ2-3): DTGVSQNPRHKITKRGQNVTFRCDPISEHNRLYWYRQTLGQGPEFLTYFQNEAQLEKSRLLSDRFSAERPKGSFSTLEIQRTEQGDSAMYLCASSRQGQGPRTTDTQYFGPGTRLTVL.